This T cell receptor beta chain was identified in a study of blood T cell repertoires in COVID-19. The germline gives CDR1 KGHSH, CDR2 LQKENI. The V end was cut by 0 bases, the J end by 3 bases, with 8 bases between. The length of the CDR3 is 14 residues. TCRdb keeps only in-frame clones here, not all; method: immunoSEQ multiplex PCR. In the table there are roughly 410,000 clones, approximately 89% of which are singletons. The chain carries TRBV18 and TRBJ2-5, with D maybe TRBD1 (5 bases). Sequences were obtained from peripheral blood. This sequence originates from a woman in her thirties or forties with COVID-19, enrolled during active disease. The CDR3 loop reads CASSPPGAEETQYF. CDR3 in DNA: TGTGCCAGCTCACCACCTGGGGCGGAAGAGACCCAGTACTTC.